This TCR beta chain came from a study of T cell responses to AZD1222 COVID-19 vaccine. Trimming removed 0 bases from V and 5 bases from J, with 14 bases in between. The germline gives CDR1 SGHRS, CDR2 YFSETQ. The CDR3 loop spans 15 amino acids. The method was immunoSEQ multiplex PCR; TCRdb's version includes in-frame clones alone and lacks a portion of them. The sample records under 130,000 clones, around 94% being singletons. A note on this clone: No antigen is known for it.

Findings and limits, study-wide: Donors in the cohort were predominantly white British and more often female, and clonal diversity was possibly underestimated.

The sequencing here drew on peripheral blood, taken on day 0 of AZD1222 vaccination. The source of this sequence is an adult in good health. This chain connects TRBV5-1 to TRBJ2-5; D unclear. The CDR3 coding sequence is TGCGCCAGCAGCTTGGACGGATCCAGTGGGGAGACCCAGTACTTC. Amino acids: CASSLDGSSGETQYF.